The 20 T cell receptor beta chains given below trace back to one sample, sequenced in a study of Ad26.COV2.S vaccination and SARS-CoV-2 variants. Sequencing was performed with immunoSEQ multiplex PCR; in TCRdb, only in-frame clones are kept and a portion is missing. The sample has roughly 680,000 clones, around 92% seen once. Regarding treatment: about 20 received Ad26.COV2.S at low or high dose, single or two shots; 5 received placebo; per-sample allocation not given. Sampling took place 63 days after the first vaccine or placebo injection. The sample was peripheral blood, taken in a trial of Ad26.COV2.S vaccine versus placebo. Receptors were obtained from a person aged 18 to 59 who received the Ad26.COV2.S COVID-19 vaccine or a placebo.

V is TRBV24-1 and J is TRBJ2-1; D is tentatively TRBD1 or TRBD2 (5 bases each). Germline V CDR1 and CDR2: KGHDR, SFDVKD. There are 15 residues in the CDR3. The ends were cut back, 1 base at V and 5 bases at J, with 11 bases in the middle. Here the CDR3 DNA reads TGTGCCACCAGTGATTTCCCCGGGGACCACAATGAGCAGTTCTTC. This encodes CATSDFPGDHNEQFF.

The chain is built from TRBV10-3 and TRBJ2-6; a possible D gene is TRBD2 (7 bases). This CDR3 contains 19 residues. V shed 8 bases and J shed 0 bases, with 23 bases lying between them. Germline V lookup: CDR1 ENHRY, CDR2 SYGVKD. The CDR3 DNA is TGTGCCATCCGAGGGGGAGGGAGCTACAAGGGCTCTGGGGCCAACGTCCTGACTTTC. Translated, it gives CAIRGGGSYKGSGANVLTF.

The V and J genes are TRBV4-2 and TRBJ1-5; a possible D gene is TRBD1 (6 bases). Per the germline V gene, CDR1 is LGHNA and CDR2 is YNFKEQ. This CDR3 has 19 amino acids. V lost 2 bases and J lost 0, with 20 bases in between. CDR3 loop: CASSQLGGAGVGSNQPQHF. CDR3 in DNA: TGTGCCAGCAGCCAATTGGGGGGTGCAGGGGTGGGTAGCAATCAGCCCCAGCATTTT.

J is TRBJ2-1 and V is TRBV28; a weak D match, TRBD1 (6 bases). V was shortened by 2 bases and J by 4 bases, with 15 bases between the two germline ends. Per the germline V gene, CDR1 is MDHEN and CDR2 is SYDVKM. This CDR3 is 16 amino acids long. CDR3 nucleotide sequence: TGTGCCAGCAGTTTAAGCCAAATAGGGGGTTACAATGAGCAGTTCTTC. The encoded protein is CASSLSQIGGYNEQFF.

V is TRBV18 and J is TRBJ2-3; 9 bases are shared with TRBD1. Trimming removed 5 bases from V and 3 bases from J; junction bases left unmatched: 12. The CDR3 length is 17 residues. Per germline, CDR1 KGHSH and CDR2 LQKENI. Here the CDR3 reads CASSSAAGTGITDTQYF. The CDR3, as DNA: TGTGCCAGCTCATCAGCCGCGGGGACAGGGATTACAGATACGCAGTATTTT.

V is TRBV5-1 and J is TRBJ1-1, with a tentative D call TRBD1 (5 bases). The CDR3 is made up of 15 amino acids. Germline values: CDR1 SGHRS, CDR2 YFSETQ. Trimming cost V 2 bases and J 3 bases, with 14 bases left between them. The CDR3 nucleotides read TGCGCCAGCAGCTTTCGGGGGGGACTGGACACTGAAGCTTTCTTT. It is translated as CASSFRGGLDTEAFF.

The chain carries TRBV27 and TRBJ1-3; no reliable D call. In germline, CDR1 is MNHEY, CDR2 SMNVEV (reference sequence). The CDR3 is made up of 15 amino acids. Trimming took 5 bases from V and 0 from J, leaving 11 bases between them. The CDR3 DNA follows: TGTGCCAGCAGTCCAAGAGGGTTCTCTGGAAACACCATATATTTT. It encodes CASSPRGFSGNTIYF.

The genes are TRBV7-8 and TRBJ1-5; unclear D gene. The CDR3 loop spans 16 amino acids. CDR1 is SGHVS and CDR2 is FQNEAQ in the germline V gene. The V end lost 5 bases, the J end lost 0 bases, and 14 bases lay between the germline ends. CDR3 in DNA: TGTGCCAGCAGCATAAACTCCAGGAATAGCAATCAGCCCCAGCATTTT. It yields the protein CASSINSRNSNQPQHF.

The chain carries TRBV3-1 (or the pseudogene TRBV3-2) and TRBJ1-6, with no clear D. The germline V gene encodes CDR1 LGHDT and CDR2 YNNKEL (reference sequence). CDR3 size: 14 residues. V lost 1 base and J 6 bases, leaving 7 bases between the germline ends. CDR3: CASSQGTFNSPLHF. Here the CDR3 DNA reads TGTGCCAGCAGCCAAGGGACGTTTAATTCACCCCTCCACTTT.

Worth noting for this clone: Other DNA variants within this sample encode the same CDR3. The CDR3 sequence is CAWSVGAGEETQYF. CDR3 nucleotides: TGTGCCTGGAGTGTTGGGGCGGGAGAAGAGACCCAGTACTTC. The chain recombines TRBV30 with TRBJ2-5, with 7 nucleotides matching TRBD2. Germline values: CDR1 GTSNPN, CDR2 SVGIG (reference sequence). J was trimmed by 3 bases and V by 0 bases; bases with no gene match: 4. This CDR3 has 14 amino acids.

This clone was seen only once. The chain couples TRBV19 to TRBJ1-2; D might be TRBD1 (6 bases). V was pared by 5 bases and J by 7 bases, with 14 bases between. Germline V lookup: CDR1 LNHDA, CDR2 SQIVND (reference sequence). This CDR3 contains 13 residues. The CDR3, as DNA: TGTGCCAGTAGTCGGGGGCAACAGGGTGGCTACACCTTC. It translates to CASSRGQQGGYTF.

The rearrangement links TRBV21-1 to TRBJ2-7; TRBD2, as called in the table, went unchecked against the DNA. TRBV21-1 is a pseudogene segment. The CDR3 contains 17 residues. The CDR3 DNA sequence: TGTGCCAGCAGCAAAGACCGGCAGCGGGGCGGTTCCTACGAGCAGTACTTC. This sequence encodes CASSKDRQRGGSYEQYF.

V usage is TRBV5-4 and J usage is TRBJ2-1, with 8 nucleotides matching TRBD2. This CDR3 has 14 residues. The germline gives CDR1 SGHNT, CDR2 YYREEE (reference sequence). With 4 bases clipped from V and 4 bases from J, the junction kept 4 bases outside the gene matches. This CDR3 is CASSPGTSYNEQFF. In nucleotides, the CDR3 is TGTGCCAGCAGCCCCGGGACTAGTTACAATGAGCAGTTCTTC.

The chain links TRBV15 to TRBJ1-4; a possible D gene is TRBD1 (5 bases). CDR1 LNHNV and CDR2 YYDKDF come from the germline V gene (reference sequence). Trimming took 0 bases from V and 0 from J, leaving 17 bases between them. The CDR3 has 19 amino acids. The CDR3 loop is CATSREVTDSPATNEKLFF. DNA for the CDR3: TGTGCCACCAGCAGAGAGGTGACCGACAGCCCTGCAACTAATGAAAAACTGTTTTTT.

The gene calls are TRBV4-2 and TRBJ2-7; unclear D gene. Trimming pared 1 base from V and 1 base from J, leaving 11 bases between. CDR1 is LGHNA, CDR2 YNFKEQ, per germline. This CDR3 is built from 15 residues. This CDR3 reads CASSQGNGGSYEQYF. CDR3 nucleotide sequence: TGTGCCAGCAGCCAAGGCAACGGCGGATCCTACGAGCAGTACTTC.

The CDR3 DNA reads TGTGCCAGCAGTGAAGCGGAAGGGTCTAGCAGAGACACAGATACGCAGTATTTT. The encoded protein is CASSEAEGSSRDTDTQYF. The rearrangement links TRBV6-1 to TRBJ2-3, with D perhaps matching TRBD2 (5 bases). The germline CDR1 and CDR2 sequences are MNHNS and SASEGT. V lost 0 bases, J lost 2 bases, and 18 bases lay in between. This CDR3 region has 18 residues.

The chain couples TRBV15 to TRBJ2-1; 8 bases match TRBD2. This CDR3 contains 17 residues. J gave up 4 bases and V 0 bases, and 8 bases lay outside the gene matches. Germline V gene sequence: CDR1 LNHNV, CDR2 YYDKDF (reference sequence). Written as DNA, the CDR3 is TGTGCCACCAGCAGAGAGGGAGCGGGGGTCCTTTACAATGAGCAGTTCTTC. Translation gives CATSREGAGVLYNEQFF.

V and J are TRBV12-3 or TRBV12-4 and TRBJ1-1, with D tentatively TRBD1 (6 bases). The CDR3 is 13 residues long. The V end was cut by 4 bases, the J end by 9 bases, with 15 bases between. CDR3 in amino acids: CASSSPGGPKAFF. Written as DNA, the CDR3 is TGTGCCAGCAGTTCGCCGGGGGGGCCTAAAGCTTTCTTT.

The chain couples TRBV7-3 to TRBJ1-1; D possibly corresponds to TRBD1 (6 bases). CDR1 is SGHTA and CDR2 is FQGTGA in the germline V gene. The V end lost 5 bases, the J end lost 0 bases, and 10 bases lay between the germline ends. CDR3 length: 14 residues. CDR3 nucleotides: TGTGCCAGCAGCCAAGGGGGAATGAACACTGAAGCTTTCTTT. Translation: CASSQGGMNTEAFF.

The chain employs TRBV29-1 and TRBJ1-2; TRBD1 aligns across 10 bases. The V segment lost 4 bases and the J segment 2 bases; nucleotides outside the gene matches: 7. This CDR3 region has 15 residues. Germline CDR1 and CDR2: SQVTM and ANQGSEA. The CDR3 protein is CSVGRDRGWNYGYTF. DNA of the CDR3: TGCAGCGTTGGGAGGGACAGGGGTTGGAACTATGGCTACACCTTC.